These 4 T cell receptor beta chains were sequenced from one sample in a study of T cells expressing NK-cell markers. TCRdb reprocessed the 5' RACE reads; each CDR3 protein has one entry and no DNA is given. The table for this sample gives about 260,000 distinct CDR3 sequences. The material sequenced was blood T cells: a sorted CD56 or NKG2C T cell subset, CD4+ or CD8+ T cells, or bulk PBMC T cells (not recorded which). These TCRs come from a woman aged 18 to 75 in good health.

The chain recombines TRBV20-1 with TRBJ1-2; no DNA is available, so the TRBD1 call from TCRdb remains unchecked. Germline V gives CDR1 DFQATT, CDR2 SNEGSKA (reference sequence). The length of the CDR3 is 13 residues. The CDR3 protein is CSARPRQGGGYTF.

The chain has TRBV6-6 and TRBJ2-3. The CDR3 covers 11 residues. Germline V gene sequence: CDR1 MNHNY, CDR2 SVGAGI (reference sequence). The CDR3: CASSSSGTQYF.

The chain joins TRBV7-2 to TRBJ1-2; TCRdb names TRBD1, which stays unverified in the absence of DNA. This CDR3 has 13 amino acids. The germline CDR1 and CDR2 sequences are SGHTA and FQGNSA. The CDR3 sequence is CASSLTESYGYTF.

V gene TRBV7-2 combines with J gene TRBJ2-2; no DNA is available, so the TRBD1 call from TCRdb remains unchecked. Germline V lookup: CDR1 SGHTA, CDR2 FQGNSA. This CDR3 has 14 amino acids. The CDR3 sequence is CASGGAVLAGELFF.